This T cell receptor beta chain was sequenced for a study of T cells in narcolepsy. Measured with immunoSEQ multiplex PCR; TCRdb has only the in-frame clones, and not every one. Of more than 30,000 clones in the sample, over 80% were seen once. With regard to this clone: The antigen remains undetermined.

Regarding the study as a whole: Autoreactive clonotypes reportedly recurred in blood of same and different patients, not controls.

There are 13 residues in the CDR3. Germline CDR1 and CDR2: MNHEY and SVGAGI. V gave up 5 bases and J gave up 7 bases, with 14 bases separating them. V is TRBV6-5 and J is TRBJ1-2; D not certain. The TCR was taken from a human donor in good health. The sequencing sample was made of memory (CD45RA-) CD4+ T cells from blood. The CDR3 DNA is TGTGCCAGCAGTCCCGAGTTGTATCGTGGCTACACCTTC. It yields the protein CASSPELYRGYTF.